The clone carrying this T cell receptor beta chain occurred many times. RNA transcripts gave rise to amplified TCR beta CDR3 regions. RT-PCR in the first round (using the HTBI primer set) targeted the TCR CDR3. MiXCR, run by TCRdb on the multiplex PCR reads, gives a single entry per CDR3 protein. The sample consists of 350,000 or so distinct CDR3 sequences, under 25% of them appearing once. Diagnostic decisions used clinical symptoms, serum thyroxine and TRAb, thyroid ultrasound and orbital computed tomography. The data originate from a study of T cells in Graves' hyperthyroidism and ophthalmopathy. Whole-study context: The initial diagnosis was the point when peripheral blood was collected, ahead of any treatment.

Sequencing was carried out using blood. The sequence came from a woman aged 45 to 65 with Graves' hyperthyroidism.

The CDR3 loop reads CASGVPQQPQHF. Written as DNA, the CDR3 is TGTGCCAGCGGGGTCCCCCAACAGCCCCAGCATTTT. The chain carries TRBV6-1 and TRBJ1-5; D is undetermined. The CDR3 is 12 residues long. In germline, CDR1 is MNHNS, CDR2 SASEGT. The V end was cut by 8 bases, the J end by 7 bases, with 12 bases between.